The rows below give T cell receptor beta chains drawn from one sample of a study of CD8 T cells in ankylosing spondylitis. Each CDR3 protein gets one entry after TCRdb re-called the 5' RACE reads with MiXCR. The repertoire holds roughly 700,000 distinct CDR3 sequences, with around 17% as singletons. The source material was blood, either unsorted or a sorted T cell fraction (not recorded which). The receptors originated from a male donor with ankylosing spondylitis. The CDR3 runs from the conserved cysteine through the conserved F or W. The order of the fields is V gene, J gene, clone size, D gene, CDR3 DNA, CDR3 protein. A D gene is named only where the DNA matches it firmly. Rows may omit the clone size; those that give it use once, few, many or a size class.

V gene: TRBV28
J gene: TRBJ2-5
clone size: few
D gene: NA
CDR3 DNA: TGTGCCAGCAGTTTAGGGCCAGGGGAAAACCAAGAGACCCAGTACTTC
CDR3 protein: CASSLGPGENQETQYF

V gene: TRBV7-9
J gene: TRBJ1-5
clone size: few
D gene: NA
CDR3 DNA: TGTGCCAGCTCCTTATTTGGGGCGGGGGGCAATCAGCCCCAGCATTTT
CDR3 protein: CASSLFGAGGNQPQHF

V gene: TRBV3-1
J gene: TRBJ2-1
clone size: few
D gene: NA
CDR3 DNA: TGTGCCAGCAGCCAAGATATCGGTGAGCAGTTCTTC
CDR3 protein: CASSQDIGEQFF

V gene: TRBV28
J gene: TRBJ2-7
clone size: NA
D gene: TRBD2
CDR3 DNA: TGTGCCAGCAGTCCGCGAGCAGGACTAGCGATTTCCTACGAGCAGTACTTC
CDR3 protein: CASSPRAGLAISYEQYF

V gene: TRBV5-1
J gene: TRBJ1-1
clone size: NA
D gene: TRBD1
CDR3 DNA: TGCGCCAGCAGCCACGGACAGGGAAGAGGGGCTTTCTTT
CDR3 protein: CASSHGQGRGAFF

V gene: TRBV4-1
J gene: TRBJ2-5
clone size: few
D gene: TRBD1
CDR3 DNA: TGCGCCAGCAGGGGGACAGGCGAAGAGACCCAGTACTTC
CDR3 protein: CASRGTGEETQYF

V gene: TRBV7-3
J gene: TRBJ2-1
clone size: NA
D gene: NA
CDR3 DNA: TGTGCCAGCAGCGCTACACCTTCTAACTACAATGAGCAGTTCTTC
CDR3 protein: CASSATPSNYNEQFF

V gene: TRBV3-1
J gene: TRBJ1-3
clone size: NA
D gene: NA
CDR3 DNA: TGTGCCAGCAGCCGGCAGACAGGAAACACCATATATTTT
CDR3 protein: CASSRQTGNTIYF

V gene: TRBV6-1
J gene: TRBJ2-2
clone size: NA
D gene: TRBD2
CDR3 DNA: TGTGCCAGCAGTGAATGGATTAGCGGGGTCACCGGGGAGCTGTTTTTT
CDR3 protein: CASSEWISGVTGELFF

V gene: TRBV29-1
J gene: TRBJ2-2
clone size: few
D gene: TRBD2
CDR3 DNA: TGCAGCGTCAGTCTAGCGGGGGGGAGAACCGGGGAGCTGTTTTTT
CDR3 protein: CSVSLAGGRTGELFF

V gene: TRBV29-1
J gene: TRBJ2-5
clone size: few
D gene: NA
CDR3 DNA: TGCAGCGTTCACCGCTCAGGGGCCCCAGAGACCCAGTACTTC
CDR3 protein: CSVHRSGAPETQYF

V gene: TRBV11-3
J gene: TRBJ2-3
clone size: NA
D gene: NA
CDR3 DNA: TGTGCCAGCAGCTTAGGCACGGCCGGGGACGATACGCAGTATTTT
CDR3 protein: CASSLGTAGDDTQYF

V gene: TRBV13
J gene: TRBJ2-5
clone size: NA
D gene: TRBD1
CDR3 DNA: TGTGCCAGCAGCTTAGGGGGACAGATCGTGAGCGCGACCCAGTACTTC
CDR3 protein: CASSLGGQIVSATQYF

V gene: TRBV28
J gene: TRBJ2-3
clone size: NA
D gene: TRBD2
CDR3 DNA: TGTGCCAGCAGTATCGGGACTAGCGGGAGGAGCCCTGTCGGAGATACGCAGTATTTT
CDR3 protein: CASSIGTSGRSPVGDTQYF

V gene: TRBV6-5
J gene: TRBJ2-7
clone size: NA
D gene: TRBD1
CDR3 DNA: TGTGCCAGCAGTTACTCCGGGACAGGGGGTACTATACCCTACGAGCAGTACTTC
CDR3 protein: CASSYSGTGGTIPYEQYF

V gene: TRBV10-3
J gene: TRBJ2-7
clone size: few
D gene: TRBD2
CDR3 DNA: TGTGCCATCAGTGAGGTCGAGACTAGCGGATCCTACGAGCAGTACTTC
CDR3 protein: CAISEVETSGSYEQYF

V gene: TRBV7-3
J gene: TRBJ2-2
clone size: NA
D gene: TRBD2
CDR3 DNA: TGTGCCAGCAGCCCCGGGGGACTACACACCGGGGAGCTGTTTTTT
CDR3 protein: CASSPGGLHTGELFF

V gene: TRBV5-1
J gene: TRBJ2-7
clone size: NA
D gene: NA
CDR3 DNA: TGCGCCAGCAGCGCGACCCTCGGGGGCTACGAGCAGTACTTC
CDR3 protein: CASSATLGGYEQYF

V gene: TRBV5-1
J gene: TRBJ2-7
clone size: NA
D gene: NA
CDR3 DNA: TGCGCCAGCAAACCCTCCTGGGGGGCTGGGTTCGAGCAGTACTTC
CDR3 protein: CASKPSWGAGFEQYF

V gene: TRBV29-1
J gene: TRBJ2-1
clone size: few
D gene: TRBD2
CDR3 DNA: TGCAGCGTGTGCCCTGCGGCTAGCGGGAGGGCCCTGGGTAATGAGCAGTTCTTC
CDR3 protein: CSVCPAASGRALGNEQFF

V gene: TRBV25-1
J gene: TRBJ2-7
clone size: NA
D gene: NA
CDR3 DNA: TGTGCCAGCACCACGGGATCCTCCTACGAGCAGTACTTC
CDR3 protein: CASTTGSSYEQYF

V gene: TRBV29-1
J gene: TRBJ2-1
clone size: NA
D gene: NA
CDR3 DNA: TGCAGCGTTGAAGTTGCTGAGCAGTTCTTC
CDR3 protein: CSVEVAEQFF

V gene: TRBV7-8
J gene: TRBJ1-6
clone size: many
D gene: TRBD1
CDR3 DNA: TGTGCCAGCAGCTCACGGGGACAGGACTATAATTCACCCCTCCACTTT
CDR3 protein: CASSSRGQDYNSPLHF

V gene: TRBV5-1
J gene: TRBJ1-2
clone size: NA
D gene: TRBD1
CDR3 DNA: TGCGCCAGCAGCTTGGGACAGGGGCGACATGGCTACACCTTC
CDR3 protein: CASSLGQGRHGYTF

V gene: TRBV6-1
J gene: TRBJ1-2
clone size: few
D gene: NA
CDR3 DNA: TGTGCCAGCCCCGACGGTCGGGACGGACTTAGGGATGGCTACACCTTC
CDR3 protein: CASPDGRDGLRDGYTF

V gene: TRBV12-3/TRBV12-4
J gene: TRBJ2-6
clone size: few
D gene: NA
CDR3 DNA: TGTGCCAGCAGTCTGAACAGCGCTGGGGCCAACGTCCTGACTTTC
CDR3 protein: CASSLNSAGANVLTF

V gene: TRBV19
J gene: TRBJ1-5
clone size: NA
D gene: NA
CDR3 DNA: TGTGCCAGTAGCGGCGGGGGGCTTGGTCAGCCCCAGCATTTT
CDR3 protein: CASSGGGLGQPQHF